This TCR beta chain is drawn from a study of technical replicates of blood from a few donors. Clones were sequenced by immunoSEQ multiplex PCR, and TCRdb holds only the in-frame ones, with some missing. The data show roughly 59,000 clones, with around 85% seen just once and about 5.5% held by the top ten. V lost 1 base and J lost 1; bases outside the gene matches: 4. The CDR3 is 16 amino acids. Germline CDR1 is MGHRA and CDR2 is YSYEKL. This receptor was taken from a human donor in good health. Some clones in this sample may be carry-over from other donors' samples. The sample taken for sequencing was PBMCs. The V gene is TRBV4-1, the J gene TRBJ2-7, with 10 bases identical to TRBD2. The CDR3 is CASSQGAGGPSYEQYF. As DNA, the CDR3 is TGCGCCAGCAGCCAAGGAGCGGGGGGGCCGTCCTACGAGCAGTACTTC.